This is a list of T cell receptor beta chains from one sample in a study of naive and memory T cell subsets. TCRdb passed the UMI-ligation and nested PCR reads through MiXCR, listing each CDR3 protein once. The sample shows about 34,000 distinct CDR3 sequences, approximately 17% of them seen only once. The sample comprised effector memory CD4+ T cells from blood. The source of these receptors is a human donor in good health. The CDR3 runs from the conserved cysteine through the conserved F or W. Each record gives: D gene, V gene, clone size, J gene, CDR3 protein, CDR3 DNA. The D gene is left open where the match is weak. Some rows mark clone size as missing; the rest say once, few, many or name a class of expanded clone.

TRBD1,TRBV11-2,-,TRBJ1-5,CASSLDGQGGKNQPQHF,TGTGCCAGCAGCTTAGACGGACAGGGGGGAAAGAATCAGCCCCAGCATTTT
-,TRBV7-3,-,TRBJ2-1,CASSLMRGVEQFF,TGTGCCAGCAGCTTAATGAGAGGGGTGGAGCAGTTCTTC
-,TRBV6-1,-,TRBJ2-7,CASGTVYEQYF,TGTGCCAGCGGGACGGTCTACGAGCAGTACTTC
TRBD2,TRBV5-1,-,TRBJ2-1,CASSLLGTSGIALNEQFF,TGCGCCAGCAGCTTATTAGGAACTAGCGGGATCGCGCTCAATGAGCAGTTCTTC
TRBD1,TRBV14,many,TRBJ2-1,CASSPLERDRGNEQFF,TGTGCCAGCAGCCCCCTTGAACGAGACAGGGGCAATGAGCAGTTCTTC
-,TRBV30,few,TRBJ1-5,CAWRSGVRSEPQHF,TGTGCCTGGAGAAGTGGGGTGAGGAGCGAGCCCCAGCATTTT
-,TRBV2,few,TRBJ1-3,CASSESQVIGNTIYF,TGTGCCAGCAGTGAAAGCCAGGTCATCGGAAACACCATATATTTT
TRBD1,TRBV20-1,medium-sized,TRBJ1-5,CSARGGTGAANQPQHF,TGCAGTGCTAGGGGTGGGACAGGGGCGGCCAATCAGCCCCAGCATTTT
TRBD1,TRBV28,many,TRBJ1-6,CASSLGDSETRALHF,TGTGCCAGCAGTCTCGGGGACAGCGAAACAAGGGCCCTCCACTTT
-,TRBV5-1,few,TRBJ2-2,CASSSDLAGELFF,TGCGCCAGCAGCTCAGACTTGGCCGGGGAGCTGTTTTTT
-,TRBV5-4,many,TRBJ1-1,CASSLGRGNTEAFF,TGTGCCAGCAGCTTGGGCAGGGGAAACACTGAAGCTTTCTTT